This TCR beta chain was recovered during a study of blood T cells in healthy people across ages. Study as a whole: Every two T cells gave about one barcoded beta molecule via template switching.

A word on this clonotype: Its target is not known.

Sample-barcoded 5' priming and a J-beta primer mix drove a second PCR of 7 to 11 cycles. MiXCR, run by TCRdb on the 5' RACE reads, gives a single entry per CDR3 protein. The table includes over 600,000 distinct CDR3 sequences, roughly two fifths detected once. General observations from the study: It was not known whether donors were CMV positive (a possible confounder of expanded clonotype changes).

The receptor's source is a man older than 75 in good health. Sequencing was carried out using blood.

CDR3: CSAPGAPPTDTQYF. CDR3 nucleotides: TGCAGTGCTCCCGGGGCCCCCCCCACAGATACGCAGTATTTT. The chain combines TRBV20-1 with TRBJ2-3, with D perhaps TRBD1 or TRBD2 (5 bases each). This CDR3 has 14 amino acids. Germline V lookup: CDR1 DFQATT, CDR2 SNEGSKA (reference sequence). V was pared by 5 bases and J by 2 bases, with 14 bases between.